This passage covers 27 T cell receptor beta chains from one sample sequenced in a study of T cell responses to AZD1222 COVID-19 vaccine. TCRdb keeps only in-frame clones here, not all; method: immunoSEQ multiplex PCR. This sample has 95,000 to 130,000 clones, with 93% found just once. Sequenced material: peripheral blood, taken on day 0 of AZD1222 vaccination. The receptors here all came from an adult in good health.

Only one count was recorded for this clone. A junction boundary mismatches the germline segment, possibly from a read error. The genes are TRBV7-7 and TRBJ2-5, with D perhaps TRBD2 (5 bases). Germline loops: CDR1 SSHAT, CDR2 FNYEAQ (reference sequence). CDR3 length: 15 residues. For the CDR3, the DNA is TGTGCTAGCAGCTTCGGACGTAATGCGGGCGAGACCCAGTACTTC. Translation gives CASSFGRNAGETQYF. The full variable domain, in which reference TRBV7-7 and TRBJ2-5 provide the parts outside the CDR3, is GAGVSQSPRYKVTKRGQDVTLRCDPISSHATLYWYQQALGQGPEFLTYFNYEAQPDKSGLPSDRFSAERPEGSISTLTIQRTEQRDSAMYRCASSFGRNAGETQYFGPGTRLLVL.

The rearrangement uses TRBV15 and TRBJ2-2; D is undetermined. The V gene lost 1 base and the J gene lost 8 bases, with 14 bases spanning the gap. The CDR3 spans 15 residues. The V gene's germline CDR1 is LNHNV and CDR2 YYDKDF (reference sequence). The CDR3 bases are TGTGCCACCAGCAGAGGACTCCGAGCCCAAGGGGAGCTGTTTTTT. Protein: CATSRGLRAQGELFF.

The CDR3 protein is CSAGQEGYTF. In DNA form, the CDR3 reads TGCAGTGCTGGTCAAGAGGGCTACACCTTC. This chain joins TRBV20-1 and TRBJ1-2; D is unclear. The CDR3 sequence is 10 residues long. Germline V lookup: CDR1 DFQATT, CDR2 SNEGSKA (reference sequence). Trimming shortened V by 5 bases and J by 8 bases, and 9 bases separated the two germline ends.

This clone turned up a few times. This chain joins TRBV4-1 and TRBJ2-3; D is unresolved. V gave up 1 base and J gave up 4 bases, with 15 bases separating them. Looked up from germline, CDR1 is MGHRA and CDR2 is YSYEKL. This CDR3 spans 16 amino acids. This CDR3 reads CASSQVLTMGADTQYF. For the CDR3, the DNA is TGCGCCAGCAGCCAAGTATTAACCATGGGCGCAGATACGCAGTATTTT.

J is TRBJ2-5 and V is TRBV19; D is ambiguous. The CDR3 covers 14 residues. Trimming left V 5 bases short and J 1 base short, with 11 bases between. Germline lookup yields CDR1 LNHDA and CDR2 SQIVND (reference sequence). This CDR3 is CASSFLAAQETQYF. DNA of the CDR3: TGTGCCAGTAGTTTTCTGGCAGCCCAAGAGACCCAGTACTTC. Using reference TRBV19 and TRBJ2-5 for the parts outside the CDR3, the full variable domain is DGGITQSPKYLFRKEGQNVTLSCEQNLNHDAMYWYRQDPGQGLRLIYYSQIVNDFQKGDIAEGYSVSREKKESFPLTVTSAQKNPTAFYLCASSFLAAQETQYFGPGTRLLVL.

The genes are TRBV5-1 and TRBJ2-5, with a possible D match to TRBD1 (6 bases). Germline CDR1 SGHRS, CDR2 YFSETQ. The CDR3 is 15 amino acids. V lost 6 bases and J 2 bases, leaving 17 bases between the germline ends. CDR3 nucleotides: TGCGCCAGCAAAGCTTTACCTGGACAGCAAGAGACCCAGTACTTC. Translation: CASKALPGQQETQYF.

The chain couples TRBV10-3 to TRBJ1-5; D is uncertain. V was cut by 10 bases and J by 0 bases, with 13 bases left in between. Per germline, CDR1 ENHRY and CDR2 SYGVKD. This CDR3 has 14 amino acids. The CDR3 sequence: CASSVSPSNQPQHF. The CDR3 nucleotides are TGTGCCAGCTCAGTAAGTCCTAGCAATCAGCCCCAGCATTTT.

The chain joins TRBV7-2 to TRBJ2-1; 12 bases map to TRBD2. This CDR3 region has 14 residues. The V segment lost 1 base and the J segment 16 bases; nucleotides outside the gene matches: 8. Germline CDR1 and CDR2: SGHTA and FQGNSA. DNA of the CDR3: TGTGCCAGCAGCTTAGGGCTAGCGGGAGGGCCATATTTCTTC. Protein product: CASSLGLAGGPYFF.

The gene calls are TRBV28 and TRBJ2-2; D unclear. The CDR3 is 11 residues long. Germline CDR1 reads MDHEN; CDR2 reads SYDVKM. V was pared by 6 bases and J by 7 bases, with 6 bases between. The CDR3 spells CASSMGGELFF. CDR3 sequence (DNA): TGTGCCAGCAGCATGGGCGGGGAGCTGTTTTTT.

CDR3 sequence (DNA): TGTGCCAGTAGTCCCAACAGGGTGGGAAACACCATATATTTT. Protein sequence: CASSPNRVGNTIYF. This chain connects TRBV19 to TRBJ1-3, with D possibly TRBD1 on 6 matching bases. The germline V gene encodes CDR1 LNHDA and CDR2 SQIVND (reference sequence). V was cut by 5 bases and J by 4 bases, with 12 bases left in between. The CDR3 runs 14 residues.

J is TRBJ2-5 and V is TRBV19; 7 bases line up with TRBD1. The germline V gene has CDR1 LNHDA and CDR2 SQIVND (reference sequence). V dropped 4 bases and J dropped 1; count of bases not matched to a gene: 6. The CDR3 has 15 amino acids. The CDR3 loop reads CASSRGGAVQETQYF. CDR3 coding DNA: TGTGCCAGTAGTAGAGGGGGCGCTGTCCAAGAGACCCAGTACTTC.

The genes are TRBV27 and TRBJ1-4; D gene unclear. The CDR3 is 11 residues long. In germline, CDR1 is MNHEY, CDR2 SMNVEV (reference sequence). The ends were cut back, 6 bases at V and 8 bases at J, with 7 bases in the middle. The CDR3 region has the DNA TGTGCCAGCAGGGAGCAAGAAAAACTGTTTTTT. Its translation: CASREQEKLFF.

The genes are TRBV19 and TRBJ1-1; D uncertain. The CDR3 covers 14 residues. Trimming took off 3 bases at V and 0 bases at J, with 8 bases between the two ends. From germline, CDR1 is LNHDA and CDR2 SQIVND (reference sequence). The CDR3 DNA sequence: TGTGCCAGTAGTATTTTGGGTGTGAACACTGAAGCTTTCTTT. This encodes CASSILGVNTEAFF.

V gene TRBV30 combines with J gene TRBJ1-5; D is uncertain. This CDR3 has 14 amino acids. The V and J ends lost 2 bases and 5 bases respectively, with 13 bases between them. The V gene's germline CDR1 is GTSNPN and CDR2 SVGIG (reference sequence). CDR3 coding DNA: TGTGCCTGGAGTAAGTCTACGGAATATCAGCCCCAGCATTTT. It specifies CAWSKSTEYQPQHF.

This clone was seen only once. V and J are TRBV11-3 and TRBJ2-3; D gene unclear. This CDR3 region has 14 residues. The V end lost 2 bases, the J end lost 2 bases, and 8 bases lay between the germline ends. Germline assignment: CDR1 SGHNT and CDR2 YENEEA. The CDR3 nucleotides are TGTGCCAGCAGCTTAACCGCAGTCACAGATACGCAGTATTTT. This translates into CASSLTAVTDTQYF. The full variable domain, completed using reference TRBV11-3 and TRBJ2-3, is EAGVVQSPRYKIIEKKQPVAFWCNPISGHNTLYWYLQNLGQGPELLIRYENEEAVDDSQLPKDRFSAERLKGVDSTLKIQPAELGDSAVYLCASSLTAVTDTQYFGPGTRLTVL.

The J gene is TRBJ2-3, the V gene TRBV18; D is possibly TRBD2 (5 bases). Germline V gene data show CDR1 as KGHSH and CDR2 as LQKENI. This CDR3 comprises 11 residues. Trimming stripped 8 bases from V and 4 bases from J, with 7 bases between. The CDR3 nucleotides are TGTGCCAGCCGAGCGGCAGATACGCAGTATTTT. This encodes CASRAADTQYF. The whole variable domain, filled in from reference TRBV18 and TRBJ2-3, reads NAGVMQNPRHLVRRRGQEARLRCSPMKGHSHVYWYRQLPEEGLKFMVYLQKENIIDESGMPKERFSAEFPKEGPSILRIQQVVRGDSAAYFCASRAADTQYFGPGTRLTVL.

The chain uses TRBV23-1 and TRBJ2-2, with D possibly matching TRBD1 (6 bases). TRBV23-1 is an open reading frame whose function is uncertain. The CDR3 is made up of 13 amino acids. Deletions cut 2 bases from V and 7 bases from J, with 8 bases between. CDR3 coding DNA: TGCGCCAGCAGTCAACCAGGGGACGGGGAGCTGTTTTTT. Translation gives CASSQPGDGELFF.

J is TRBJ2-3 and V is TRBV4-1; perhaps D is TRBD1 or TRBD2 (6 bases each). The ends were cut back, 2 bases at V and 7 bases at J, with 22 bases in the middle. The CDR3 extends over 17 amino acids. The germline CDR1 and CDR2 sequences are MGHRA and YSYEKL. CDR3 DNA: TGCGCCAGCAGCCAACCTACCCGGGGGCCCGTCTTAAATACGCAGTATTTT. Translated: CASSQPTRGPVLNTQYF.

The V gene is TRBV27, the J gene TRBJ2-1, with 10 nucleotides matching TRBD2. This CDR3 contains 13 residues. J was trimmed by 8 bases and V by 5 bases; bases with no gene match: 3. Germline V gene data show CDR1 as MNHEY and CDR2 as SMNVEV (reference sequence). CDR3 region: CASSPSGSYEQFF. The CDR3 bases are TGTGCCAGCAGTCCTAGCGGGAGCTATGAGCAGTTCTTC.

The V gene is TRBV28, the J gene TRBJ1-5, with TRBD1 matching over 7 bases. The CDR3 is 14 residues long. Germline V gene lookup returns CDR1 MDHEN and CDR2 SYDVKM. The trim removed 7 bases at V and 6 bases at J, leaving 9 bases unmatched. CDR3 in amino acids: CASTPGQWSQPQHF. Written as DNA, the CDR3 is TGTGCCAGCACCCCGGGACAGTGGAGTCAGCCCCAGCATTTT. Looking up the rest from reference TRBV28 and TRBJ1-5 gives the full variable domain: DVKVTQSSRYLVKRTGEKVFLECVQDMDHENMFWYRQDPGLGLRLIYFSYDVKMKEKGDIPEGYSVSREKKERFSLILESASTNQTSMYLCASTPGQWSQPQHFGDGTRLSIL.

This clone has more than one count but fewer than ten. The V gene is TRBV5-6, the J gene TRBJ1-4; tentatively, D is TRBD1 (5 bases). Trimming shortened V by 0 bases and J by 10 bases, and 19 bases separated the two germline ends. This CDR3 is built from 16 residues. The germline gives CDR1 SGHDT, CDR2 YYEEEE. The CDR3 DNA is TGTGCCAGCAGCTTGGCCTTCAGTAGCAGGGCCCGAAAACTGTTTTTT. Amino acid sequence: CASSLAFSSRARKLFF.

J is TRBJ1-3 and V is TRBV10-3; D call uncertain. Germline loops: CDR1 ENHRY, CDR2 SYGVKD. The CDR3 extends over 14 amino acids. Trimming left V 3 bases short and J 3 bases short, with 9 bases between. CDR3 nucleotides: TGTGCCATCAGTGATTCTCGAGATGGAAACACCATATATTTT. Its protein product is CAISDSRDGNTIYF.

The chain uses TRBV6-5 and TRBJ1-1; no reliable D call. Trimming took off 2 bases at V and 5 bases at J, with 12 bases between the two ends. Germline lookup yields CDR1 MNHEY and CDR2 SVGAGI. The CDR3 extends over 14 amino acids. CDR3 bases: TGTGCCAGCAGTTACGGTCGTTATAGGACTGAAGCTTTCTTT. Its protein product is CASSYGRYRTEAFF.

The V gene is TRBV27, the J gene TRBJ1-2; D is possibly TRBD1 (6 bases). Trimming pared 6 bases from V and 7 bases from J, leaving 21 bases between. CDR3 length equals 15 residues. The germline gives CDR1 MNHEY, CDR2 SMNVEV (reference sequence). Here the CDR3 reads CASRKDSFEIRGYTF. CDR3 DNA: TGTGCCAGCAGAAAGGACAGCTTTGAGATCCGTGGCTACACCTTC.

V is TRBV23-1 and J is TRBJ2-5; a weak D match, TRBD2 (6 bases). TRBV23-1 falls under the ORF class, with uncertain function. V was cut by 3 bases and J by 4 bases, with 9 bases left in between. The CDR3 extends over 13 amino acids. CDR3 DNA sequence: TGCGCCAGCAGTCAGTTGGGGGGAGAGACCCAGTACTTC. It encodes CASSQLGGETQYF.

The chain links TRBV2 to TRBJ1-5, with a weak D call TRBD1 (5 bases). Germline V gene lookup returns CDR1 SNHLY and CDR2 FYNNEI. Between the trimmed V and J ends, which lost 3 bases and 10 bases, there was a span of 25 bases. The CDR3 spans 17 residues. This CDR3 reads CASSDRQLLLTISPQHF. The DNA of the CDR3 is TGTGCCAGCAGTGATCGACAGCTACTTTTAACTATCAGCCCCCAGCATTTT.

The gene calls are TRBV7-9 and TRBJ2-7; TRBD1 agrees at 7 bases. The CDR3 sequence is 14 residues long. The V segment lost 5 bases and the J segment 0 bases; nucleotides outside the gene matches: 4. Germline CDR1 SEHNR, CDR2 FQNEAQ (reference sequence). CDR3 nucleotides: TGTGCCAGCAGCCTAGGGGGCGACTCCTACGAGCAGTACTTC. This translates into CASSLGGDSYEQYF.